The rows below give T cell receptor beta chains drawn from one sample of a study of blood T cell repertoires in COVID-19. Profiled with immunoSEQ multiplex PCR; TCRdb holds only in-frame clones, not every one. The repertoire consists of 55,000 to 70,000 clones, with roughly 92% occurring once and the leading ten covering approximately 6%. Sequencing was performed on peripheral blood. The source is a human donor in a cohort sampled during active COVID-19. The CDR3 runs from the conserved cysteine through the conserved F or W. A D gene is named only where the DNA matches it firmly.

V gene: TRBV9
D gene: -
J gene: TRBJ2-5
CDR3 protein: CASSVATGEETQYF

V gene: TRBV11-2
D gene: TRBD2
J gene: TRBJ2-2
CDR3 protein: CASSLGLADSLGLFF

V gene: TRBV27
D gene: TRBD2
J gene: TRBJ2-2
CDR3 protein: CASSWEAGGQAGELFF

V gene: TRBV2
D gene: -
J gene: TRBJ2-2
CDR3 protein: CASSGLGAPGELFF

V gene: TRBV6-6
D gene: TRBD1
J gene: TRBJ2-7
CDR3 protein: CASSPGTGGDEQYF

V gene: TRBV2
D gene: TRBD1
J gene: TRBJ1-1
CDR3 protein: CETTGVNTEAFF

V gene: TRBV7-8
D gene: TRBD1
J gene: TRBJ2-7
CDR3 protein: CASSFRRDRGGEQYF

V gene: TRBV11-2
D gene: -
J gene: TRBJ1-1
CDR3 protein: CASSFSENTEAFF

V gene: TRBV30
D gene: -
J gene: TRBJ2-3
CDR3 protein: CAWGPSGGGVRVQYF

V gene: TRBV19
D gene: TRBD2
J gene: TRBJ2-3
CDR3 protein: CASSRLAGHRNAGSTDTQYF

V gene: TRBV7-2
D gene: -
J gene: TRBJ2-5
CDR3 protein: CASSHLTGSETQYF

V gene: TRBV27
D gene: TRBD2
J gene: TRBJ2-5
CDR3 protein: CASTPRGLAKTQYF

V gene: TRBV7-9
D gene: TRBD1
J gene: TRBJ1-6
CDR3 protein: CASSVGQGGHNSPLHF

V gene: TRBV28
D gene: -
J gene: TRBJ1-2
CDR3 protein: CAIAHGGADYGYTF

V gene: TRBV18
D gene: TRBD1
J gene: TRBJ2-7
CDR3 protein: CASSPQGARREQYF

V gene: TRBV28
D gene: -
J gene: TRBJ1-5
CDR3 protein: CASSFSGNQPQHF